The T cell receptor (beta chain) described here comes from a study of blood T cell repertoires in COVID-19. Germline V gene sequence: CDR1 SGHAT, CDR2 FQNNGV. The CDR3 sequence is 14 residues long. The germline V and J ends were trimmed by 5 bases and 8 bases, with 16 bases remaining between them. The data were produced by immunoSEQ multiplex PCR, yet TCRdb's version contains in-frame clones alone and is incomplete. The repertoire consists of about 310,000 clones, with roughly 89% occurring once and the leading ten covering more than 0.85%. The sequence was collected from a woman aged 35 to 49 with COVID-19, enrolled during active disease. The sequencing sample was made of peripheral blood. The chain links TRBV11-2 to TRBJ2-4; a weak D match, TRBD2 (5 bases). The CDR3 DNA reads TGTGCCAGCAGCCCGGGGTGGGTGGTTGACATTCAGTACTTC. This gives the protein CASSPGWVVDIQYF.